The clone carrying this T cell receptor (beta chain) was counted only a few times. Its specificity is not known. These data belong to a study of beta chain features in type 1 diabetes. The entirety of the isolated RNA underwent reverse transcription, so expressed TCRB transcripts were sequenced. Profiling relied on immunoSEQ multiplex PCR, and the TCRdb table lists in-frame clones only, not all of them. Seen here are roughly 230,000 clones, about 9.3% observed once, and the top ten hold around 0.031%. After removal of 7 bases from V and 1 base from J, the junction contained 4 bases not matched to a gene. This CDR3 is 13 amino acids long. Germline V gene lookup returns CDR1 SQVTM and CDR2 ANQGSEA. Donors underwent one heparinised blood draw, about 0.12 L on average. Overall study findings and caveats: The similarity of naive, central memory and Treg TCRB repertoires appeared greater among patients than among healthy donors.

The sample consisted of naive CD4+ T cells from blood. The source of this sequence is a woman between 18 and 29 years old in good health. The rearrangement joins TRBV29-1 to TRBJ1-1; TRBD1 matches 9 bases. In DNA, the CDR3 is TGCAGCGCTGGACAGGGGCCGAACACTGAAGCTTTCTTT. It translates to CSAGQGPNTEAFF.